This T cell receptor beta chain was sequenced during a study of T cell responses to AZD1222 COVID-19 vaccine. There are 12 residues in the CDR3. Germline loops: CDR1 SGHTA, CDR2 FQGNSA. V dropped 5 bases and J dropped 4 bases, with 8 bases sitting between them. Generated by immunoSEQ multiplex PCR, the TCRdb table keeps only in-frame clones and is missing some. The sample includes tens of thousands of clones, less than 85% seen only once; the top ten take around 50%. V usage is TRBV7-2 and J usage is TRBJ1-1; no clear D gene. This TCR was recovered from an adult who received the AZD1222 COVID-19 vaccine. This specimen was peripheral blood, taken 28 days after the second AZD1222 dose. CDR3 amino acids: CASSQRITEAFF. For the CDR3, the DNA is TGTGCCAGCAGCCAAAGGATCACTGAAGCTTTCTTT.